This T cell receptor beta chain was documented in a study of blood T cell repertoires in COVID-19. Original analysis: The authors estimated nucleated cell counts from reference gene primer amplification. Only in-frame clones appear in the TCRdb table, and some are missing; sequencing was by immunoSEQ multiplex PCR. For V, J and clone size, that table is used; D and trimming come from the DNA. Of some 250,000 clones detected, about nine tenths appear once; the ten largest clones hold 15%. The age range of participants was roughly 18 to 90 years, with residence in more than 20 US areas. Participants were placed into cohorts based on the clinical history they reported. The CDR3 extends over 15 amino acids.

The chain carries TRBV21-1 and TRBJ1-2; the D segment call TRBD1 is taken from the table without a DNA check. TRBV21-1 is reported as a pseudogene. The source is a man younger than 35 who had recovered from COVID-19. The specimen sequenced was PBMCs or T cells enriched from blood (not recorded which). The CDR3 here is CASSKGGDRLYGYTF. CDR3 coding DNA: TGTGCCAGCAGCAAAGGGGGGGACAGGTTATATGGCTACACCTTC.